The source of this T cell receptor beta chain is a study of cytomegalovirus exposure and HLA in healthy donors. This clone showed up just a few times. What it recognizes is unknown. Study-level results: Later analysis identified several of the most significant clusters that appeared linked to common viral pathogens. Sequencing depth across donors, presence/absence analyses assumed, was roughly uniform.

Vbeta (60) and Jbeta (13) primers were used in the PCR. Sequencing was performed with immunoSEQ multiplex PCR; in TCRdb, only in-frame clones are kept and a portion is missing. The repertoire includes roughly 130,000 clones, around 74% of them detected once, and 6% to 8% sits in the top ten. CDR1 MDHEN and CDR2 SYDVKM come from the germline V gene. The CDR3 extends over 14 amino acids. V was pared by 5 bases and J by 2 bases, with 13 bases between. This receptor was identified in a man aged 40-49 years in good health and CMV-seropositive. The chain links TRBV28 to TRBJ2-7; D possibly corresponds to TRBD2 (6 bases). Source material: PBMCs. CDR3 amino acids: CASSPGGLAYEQYF. Written as DNA, the CDR3 is TGTGCCAGCAGTCCCGGAGGGTTGGCCTACGAGCAGTACTTC.